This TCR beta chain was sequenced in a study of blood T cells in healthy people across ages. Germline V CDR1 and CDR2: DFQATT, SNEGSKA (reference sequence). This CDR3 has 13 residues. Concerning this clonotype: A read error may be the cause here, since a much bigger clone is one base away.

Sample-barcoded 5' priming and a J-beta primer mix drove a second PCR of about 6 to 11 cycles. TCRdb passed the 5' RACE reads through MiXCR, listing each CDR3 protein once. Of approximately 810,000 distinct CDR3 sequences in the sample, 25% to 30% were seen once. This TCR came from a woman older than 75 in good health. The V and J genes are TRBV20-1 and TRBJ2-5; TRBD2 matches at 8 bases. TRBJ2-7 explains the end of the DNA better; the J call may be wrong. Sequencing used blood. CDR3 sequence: CGGQRGPNYEQYF. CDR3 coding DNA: TGCGGTGGACAGCGGGGGCCAAACTACGAGCAGTACTTC.